This T cell receptor beta chain is from a study of shared clonotypes between healthy human individuals. Study outcomes and limitations: Roughly 5% of naive CD4 clonotypes were common to a handful of donors. Relative to their counterparts shared across all four donors, non-shared clonotypes exhibited diminished generation probabilities.

With regard to this clone: Its antigen remains unknown. Distinct nucleotide sequences in the sample also encode this CDR3.

Researchers divided each subset's genomic DNA evenly across several immunoSEQ plates. Method: immunoSEQ multiplex PCR; TCRdb's copy keeps in-frame clones and lacks some. The data show just over 2,000,000 clones, around 96% seen once. CD45RO-negative cells were positively selected for CCR7, leaving out terminally differentiated effector memory CD45RA+ cells. There were only Caucasian adults among the donors, and all lived in Nashville, Tennessee. The V gene lost 2 bases and the J gene lost 4 bases, with 11 bases spanning the gap. The germline V gene encodes CDR1 LGHNA and CDR2 YSLEER. This CDR3 contains 15 residues.

Sequenced: naive CD8+ T cells sorted from blood. V is TRBV4-3 and J is TRBJ2-2; tentative D call: TRBD1 (6 bases). The origin of this receptor is a young man in good health. In DNA, the CDR3 is TGCGCCAGCAGCCAACCGACAGGCGGCACCGGGGAGCTGTTTTTT. It yields the protein CASSQPTGGTGELFF.